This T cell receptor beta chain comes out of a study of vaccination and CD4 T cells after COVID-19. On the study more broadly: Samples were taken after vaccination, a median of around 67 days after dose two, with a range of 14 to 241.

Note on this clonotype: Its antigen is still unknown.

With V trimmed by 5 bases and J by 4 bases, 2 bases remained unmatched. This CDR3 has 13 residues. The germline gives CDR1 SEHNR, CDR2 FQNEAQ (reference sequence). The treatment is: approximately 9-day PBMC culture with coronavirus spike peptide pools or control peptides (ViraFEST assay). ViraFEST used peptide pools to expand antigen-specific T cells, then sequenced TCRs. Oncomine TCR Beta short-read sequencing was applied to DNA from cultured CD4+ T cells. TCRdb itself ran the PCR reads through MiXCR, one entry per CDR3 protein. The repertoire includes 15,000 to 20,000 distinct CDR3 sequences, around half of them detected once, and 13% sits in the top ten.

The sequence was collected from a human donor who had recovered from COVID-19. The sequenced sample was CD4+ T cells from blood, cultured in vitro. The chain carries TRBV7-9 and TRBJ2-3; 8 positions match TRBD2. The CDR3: CASSQRGSDTQYF. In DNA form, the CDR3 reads TGTGCCAGCAGCCAGCGGGGGTCAGATACGCAGTATTTT.